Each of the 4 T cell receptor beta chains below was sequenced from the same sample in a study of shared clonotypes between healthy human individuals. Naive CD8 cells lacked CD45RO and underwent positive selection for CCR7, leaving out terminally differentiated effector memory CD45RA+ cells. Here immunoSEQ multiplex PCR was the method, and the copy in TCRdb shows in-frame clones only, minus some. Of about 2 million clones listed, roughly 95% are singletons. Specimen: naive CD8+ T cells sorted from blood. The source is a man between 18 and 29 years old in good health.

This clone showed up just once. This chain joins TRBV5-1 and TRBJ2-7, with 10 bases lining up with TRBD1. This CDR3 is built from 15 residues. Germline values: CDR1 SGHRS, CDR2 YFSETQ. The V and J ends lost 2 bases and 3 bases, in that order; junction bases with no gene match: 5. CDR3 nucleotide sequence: TGCGCCAGCAGCTTAGAGACAGGGGGCGACTACGAGCAGTACTTC. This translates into CASSLETGGDYEQYF. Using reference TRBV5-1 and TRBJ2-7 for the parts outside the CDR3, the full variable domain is KAGVTQTPRYLIKTRGQQVTLSCSPISGHRSVSWYQQTPGQGLQFLFEYFSETQRNKGNFPGRFSGRQFSNSRSEMNVSTLELGDSALYLCASSLETGGDYEQYFGPGTRLTVT.

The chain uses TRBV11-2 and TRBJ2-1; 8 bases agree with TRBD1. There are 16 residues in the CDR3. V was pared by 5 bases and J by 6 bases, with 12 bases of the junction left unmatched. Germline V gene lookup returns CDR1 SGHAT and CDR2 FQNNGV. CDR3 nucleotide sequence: TGTGCCAGCAGCCCGGTCGGGACAGGCCGCCTCAATGAGCAGTTCTTC. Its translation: CASSPVGTGRLNEQFF.

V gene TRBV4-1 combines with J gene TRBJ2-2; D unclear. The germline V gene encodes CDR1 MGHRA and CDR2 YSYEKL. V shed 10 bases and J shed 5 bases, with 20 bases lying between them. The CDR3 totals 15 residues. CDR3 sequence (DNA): TGCGCCACCCTATTCCCACACACCTGGACCGGGGAGCTGTTTTTT. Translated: CATLFPHTWTGELFF.

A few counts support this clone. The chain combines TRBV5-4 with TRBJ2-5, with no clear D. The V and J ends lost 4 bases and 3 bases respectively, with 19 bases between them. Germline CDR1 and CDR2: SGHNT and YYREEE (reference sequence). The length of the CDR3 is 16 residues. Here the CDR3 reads CASSPSLLRPEETQYF. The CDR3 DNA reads TGTGCCAGCAGCCCCTCCCTATTAAGGCCAGAAGAGACCCAGTACTTC.